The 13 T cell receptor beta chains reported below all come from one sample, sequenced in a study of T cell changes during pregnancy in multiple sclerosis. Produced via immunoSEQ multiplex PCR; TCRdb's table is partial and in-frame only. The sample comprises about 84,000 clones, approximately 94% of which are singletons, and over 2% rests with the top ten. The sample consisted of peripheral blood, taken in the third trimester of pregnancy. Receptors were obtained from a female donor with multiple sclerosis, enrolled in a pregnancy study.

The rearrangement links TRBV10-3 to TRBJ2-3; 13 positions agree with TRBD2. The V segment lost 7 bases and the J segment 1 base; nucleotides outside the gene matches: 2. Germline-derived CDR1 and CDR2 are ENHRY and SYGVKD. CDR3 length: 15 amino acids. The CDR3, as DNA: TGTGCCATCACAGGACTAGCGGGGGGCACAGATACGCAGTATTTT. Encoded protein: CAITGLAGGTDTQYF.

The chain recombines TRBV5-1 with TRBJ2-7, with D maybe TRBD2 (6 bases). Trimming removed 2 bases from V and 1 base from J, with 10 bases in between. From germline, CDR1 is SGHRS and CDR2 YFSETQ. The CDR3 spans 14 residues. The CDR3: CASSFGDSSYEQYF. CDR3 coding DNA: TGCGCCAGCAGCTTCGGGGACTCTTCCTACGAGCAGTACTTC.

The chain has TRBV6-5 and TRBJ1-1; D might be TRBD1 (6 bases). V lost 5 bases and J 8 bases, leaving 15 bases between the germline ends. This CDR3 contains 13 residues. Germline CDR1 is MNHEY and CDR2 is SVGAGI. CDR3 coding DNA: TGTGCCAGCAGTCAGGGGACCACTACCGAAGCTTTCTTT. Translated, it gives CASSQGTTTEAFF.

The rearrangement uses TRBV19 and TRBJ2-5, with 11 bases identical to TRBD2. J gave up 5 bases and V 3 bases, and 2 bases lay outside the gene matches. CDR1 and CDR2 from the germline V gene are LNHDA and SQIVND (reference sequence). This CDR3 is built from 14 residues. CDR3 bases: TGTGCCAGTAGTATTAGCGGGGGGGCGGAGACCCAGTACTTC. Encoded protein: CASSISGGAETQYF.

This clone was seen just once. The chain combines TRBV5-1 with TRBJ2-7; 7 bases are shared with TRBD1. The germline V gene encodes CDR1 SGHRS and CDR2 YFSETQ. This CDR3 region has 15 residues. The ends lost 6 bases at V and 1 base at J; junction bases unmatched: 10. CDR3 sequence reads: CASNNPGQYSYEQYF. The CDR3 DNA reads TGCGCCAGCAACAATCCGGGACAGTATTCCTACGAGCAGTACTTC. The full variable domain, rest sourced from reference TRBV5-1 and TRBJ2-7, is KAGVTQTPRYLIKTRGQQVTLSCSPISGHRSVSWYQQTPGQGLQFLFEYFSETQRNKGNFPGRFSGRQFSNSRSEMNVSTLELGDSALYLCASNNPGQYSYEQYFGPGTRLTVT.

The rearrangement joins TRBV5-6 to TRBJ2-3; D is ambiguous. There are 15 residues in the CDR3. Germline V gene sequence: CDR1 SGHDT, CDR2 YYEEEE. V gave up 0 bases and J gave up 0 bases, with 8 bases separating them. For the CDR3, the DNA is TGTGCCAGCAGCTTGGGGGCGCGTAGCACAGATACGCAGTATTTT. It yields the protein CASSLGARSTDTQYF. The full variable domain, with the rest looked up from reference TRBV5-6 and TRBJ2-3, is DAGVTQSPTHLIKTRGQQVTLRCSPKSGHDTVSWYQQALGQGPQFIFQYYEEEERQRGNFPDRFSGHQFPNYSSELNVNALLLGDSALYLCASSLGARSTDTQYFGPGTRLTVL.

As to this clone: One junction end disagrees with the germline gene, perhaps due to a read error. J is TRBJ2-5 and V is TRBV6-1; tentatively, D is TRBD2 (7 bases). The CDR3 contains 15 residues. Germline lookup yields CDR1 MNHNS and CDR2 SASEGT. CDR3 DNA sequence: TGTGCCAGCAGTGAAGAGTCGGGGGGACAAGCGACCCAGTACTTC. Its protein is CASSEESGGQATQYF.

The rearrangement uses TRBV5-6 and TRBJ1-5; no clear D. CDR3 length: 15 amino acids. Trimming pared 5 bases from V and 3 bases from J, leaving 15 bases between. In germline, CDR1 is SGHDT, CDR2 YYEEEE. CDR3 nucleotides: TGTGCCAGCAGTTCGGACGGAGGACCCAATCAGCCCCAGCATTTT. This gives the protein CASSSDGGPNQPQHF. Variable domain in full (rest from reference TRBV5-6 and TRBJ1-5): DAGVTQSPTHLIKTRGQQVTLRCSPKSGHDTVSWYQQALGQGPQFIFQYYEEEERQRGNFPDRFSGHQFPNYSSELNVNALLLGDSALYLCASSSDGGPNQPQHFGDGTRLSIL.

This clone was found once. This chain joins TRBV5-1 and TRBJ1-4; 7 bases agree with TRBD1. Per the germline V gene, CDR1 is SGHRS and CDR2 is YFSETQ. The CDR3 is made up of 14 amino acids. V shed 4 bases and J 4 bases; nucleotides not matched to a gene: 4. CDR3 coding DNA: TGCGCCAGCAGCCCGACAGGGCTTAATGAAAAACTGTTTTTT. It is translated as CASSPTGLNEKLFF.

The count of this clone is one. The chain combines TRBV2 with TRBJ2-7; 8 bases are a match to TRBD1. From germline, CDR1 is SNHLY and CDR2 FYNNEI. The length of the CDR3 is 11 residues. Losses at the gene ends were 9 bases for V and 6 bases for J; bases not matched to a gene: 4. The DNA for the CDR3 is TGTGCCAGTGGACAGGGCCCCGAGCAGTACTTC. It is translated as CASGQGPEQYF.

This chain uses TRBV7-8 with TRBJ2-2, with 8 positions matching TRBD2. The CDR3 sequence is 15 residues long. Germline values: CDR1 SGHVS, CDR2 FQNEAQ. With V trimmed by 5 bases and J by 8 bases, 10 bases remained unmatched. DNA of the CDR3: TGTGCCAGCAGCGCCGGGGGGGCCCGAAGGGGGGAGCTGTTTTTT. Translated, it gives CASSAGGARRGELFF.

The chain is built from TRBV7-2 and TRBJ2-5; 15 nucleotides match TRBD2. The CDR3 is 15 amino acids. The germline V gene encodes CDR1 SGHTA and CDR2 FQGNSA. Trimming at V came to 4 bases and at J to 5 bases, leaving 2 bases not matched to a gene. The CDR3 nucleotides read TGTGCCAGCAGCTGGACTAGCGGGGGGGCTGAGACCCAGTACTTC. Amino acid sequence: CASSWTSGGAETQYF.

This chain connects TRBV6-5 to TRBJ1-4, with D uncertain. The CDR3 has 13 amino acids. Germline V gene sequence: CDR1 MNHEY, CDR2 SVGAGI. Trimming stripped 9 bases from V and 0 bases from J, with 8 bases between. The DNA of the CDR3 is TGTGCCAGTCGACGGGCAACTAATGAAAAACTGTTTTTT. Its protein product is CASRRATNEKLFF.